This paragraph covers one TCR beta chain sequence. No antigen is known for it. Expressed TCRB transcripts were sequenced because the isolated RNA had all been reverse transcribed beforehand. The repertoire was sequenced with immunoSEQ multiplex PCR; TCRdb's copy has only in-frame clones and lacks some. The table has 600,000 or so clones, around 12% seen once; the top ten hold 0.09% to 0.15%. This sample was taken from a study of beta chain features in type 1 diabetes. Study-level findings and limits: There was a moderate but significant shortening of TCRB CDR3s in all four CD4+ subsets of Type 1 diabetes patients. Patients' naive, central memory and Treg TCRB repertoires seemed closer to one another than those of healthy donors. Overrepresentation of cells with high TCR expression could result from cDNA sequencing. With patients and controls alike, PCR might favor shorter templates to an equal degree. Insertions at VDJ junctions were less frequent in type 1 diabetes patients. These patients also deleted more nucleotides at the same junctions.

Input material: naive CD4+ T cells from blood. The clonotype was recovered from a man under 40 with type 1 diabetes.

This chain's CDR3 is CASSQDIGGAGLAGTSTDTQYF. The CDR3 nucleotides are TGCGCCAGCAGCCAAGATATCGGTGGGGCTGGACTAGCGGGTACTAGCACAGATACGCAGTATTTT. The chain is built from TRBV4-3 and TRBJ2-3; 11 nucleotides agree with TRBD2. The CDR3 spans 22 residues. Germline V gives CDR1 LGHNA, CDR2 YSLEER. The V gene end was trimmed by 0 bases and the J gene end by 0 bases; junction bases not matched to a gene: 17.